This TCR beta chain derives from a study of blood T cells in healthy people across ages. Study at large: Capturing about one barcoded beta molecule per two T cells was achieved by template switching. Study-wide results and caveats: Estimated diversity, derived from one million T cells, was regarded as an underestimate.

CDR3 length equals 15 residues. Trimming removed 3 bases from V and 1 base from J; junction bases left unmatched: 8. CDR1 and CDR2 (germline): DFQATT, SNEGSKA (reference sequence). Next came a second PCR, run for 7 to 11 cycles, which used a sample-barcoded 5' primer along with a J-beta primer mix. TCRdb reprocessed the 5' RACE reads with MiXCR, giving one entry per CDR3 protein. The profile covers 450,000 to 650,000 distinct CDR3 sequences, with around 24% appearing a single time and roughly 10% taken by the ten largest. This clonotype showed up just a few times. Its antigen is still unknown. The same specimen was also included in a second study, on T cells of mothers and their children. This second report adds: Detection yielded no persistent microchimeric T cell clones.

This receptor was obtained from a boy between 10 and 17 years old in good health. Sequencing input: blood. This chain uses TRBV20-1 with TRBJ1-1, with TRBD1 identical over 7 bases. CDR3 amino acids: CSARATGVGNTEAFF. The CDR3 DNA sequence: TGCAGTGCTAGGGCAACAGGGGTTGGGAACACTGAAGCTTTCTTT.